Listed below are T cell receptor beta chains from one sample, sequenced in a study of blood T cell repertoires in COVID-19. Method: immunoSEQ multiplex PCR; TCRdb's copy keeps in-frame clones and lacks some. The repertoire consists of over 150,000 clones, with about 88% occurring once and the leading ten covering roughly 8%. The sequencing sample was made of peripheral blood. The receptors were sampled from a woman in her sixties or seventies with COVID-19, enrolled during active disease. CDR3s include the opening cysteine and the closing phenylalanine or tryptophan. A D gene is named only where the DNA matches it firmly. A row's size may be missing; if present it is once, few, many or a size class.

TGCGCCAGCAGTTTTGGACAGCCCCCTCTTGAAAAACTGTTTTTT	CASSFGQPPLEKLFF	TRBJ1-4	TRBV5-1	-	few
TGTGCCAGCAGGAAAATGGACAGGGGGGCCGAGCAGTACTTC	CASRKMDRGAEQYF	TRBJ2-7	TRBV2	TRBD1	-
TGTGCCAGCAGTTACCGGCCAGGGGGGCATGAGCAGTTCTTC	CASSYRPGGHEQFF	TRBJ2-1	TRBV6-5	-	-
TGTGCCAGCATCGGGACAGGGTATGGCTACACCTTC	CASIGTGYGYTF	TRBJ1-2	TRBV2	TRBD1	-
TGTGCCAGCAGCTTACTAGCCGGGACAAACACCGGGGAGCTGTTTTTT	CASSLLAGTNTGELFF	TRBJ2-2	TRBV11-2	-	-
TGTGCCAGTAGTAGACAGCACCAAGAGACCCAGTACTTC	CASSRQHQETQYF	TRBJ2-5	TRBV19	-	-
TGTGCCAGCTCACCACCGGGACTTCTTGAAGCAGATACGCAGTATTTT	CASSPPGLLEADTQYF	TRBJ2-3	TRBV18	-	-
TGTGCCAGCAGATCCTTGACAGGTCGAAGTCAGCCCCAGCATTTT	CASRSLTGRSQPQHF	TRBJ1-5	TRBV6-5	-	-
TGTGCCAGCAGCTTAGACTTCCTCGGGGGCACTGAAGCTTTCTTT	CASSLDFLGGTEAFF	TRBJ1-1	TRBV11-2	-	few
TGTGCCAGCAGCCCTCAGGGTAGGGCGTCCGAGCAGTACTTC	CASSPQGRASEQYF	TRBJ2-7	TRBV5-4	-	-
TGTGCCAGCAGTGAAGTTTGGACAGTCTATGGCTACACCTTC	CASSEVWTVYGYTF	TRBJ1-2	TRBV6-1	-	-
TGTGCCAGCAGCGGGTTATGGGGCATCAACAATGAGCAGTTCTTC	CASSGLWGINNEQFF	TRBJ2-1	TRBV5-5	-	-
TGCGCCAGCAGCTTGGGGCAGGGGGTTTTTGGCTACACCTTC	CASSLGQGVFGYTF	TRBJ1-2	TRBV5-1	TRBD1	-
TGTGCCAGCAGCCACCGACTAGCGGGGGGGAGAGGTGATACGCAGTATTTT	CASSHRLAGGRGDTQYF	TRBJ2-3	TRBV11-3	TRBD2	-
TGTGCCACCACCTCCTCCCGAGGCGTCCCCTATGGCTACACCTTC	CATTSSRGVPYGYTF	TRBJ1-2	TRBV15	-	-
TGTGCCGCGTCCCTGGCGGGAGCCTCCTACAATGAGCAGTTCTTC	CAASLAGASYNEQFF	TRBJ2-1	TRBV15	TRBD2	-
TGTGCCAGTTCTCTGACAGTCGGTCAGCCCCAGCATTTT	CASSLTVGQPQHF	TRBJ1-5	TRBV19	-	-
TGTGCCAGCAGTCGGAGGGGGCCGATAGAGCACACTGAAGCTTTCTTT	CASSRRGPIEHTEAFF	TRBJ1-1	TRBV4-2	TRBD1	-
TGTGCCATCAGTGAGGGCGGGGGGGCCATGGAGACCCAGTACTTC	CAISEGGGAMETQYF	TRBJ2-5	TRBV10-3	TRBD2	-
TGTGCCAGCAGTGAGACAGGGTTGGCCGGGGAGCTGTTTTTT	CASSETGLAGELFF	TRBJ2-2	TRBV6-1	TRBD1	once
TGTGCCAGCAGCTTAGATCGAGATCACGAAAAACTGTTTTTT	CASSLDRDHEKLFF	TRBJ1-4	TRBV11-2	-	-
TGTGCCAGCAGCTTGTTTCCAGACAGGGGACAGCCCCAGCATTTT	CASSLFPDRGQPQHF	TRBJ1-5	TRBV5-6	TRBD1	-
TGTGCCAGCAGCGTAAGCGGGGATACCCAAGAGACCCAGTACTTC	CASSVSGDTQETQYF	TRBJ2-5	TRBV9	TRBD2	once
TGTGCCAGCAGCCCACAGGGGGCCCGTAGAGAGACCCAGTACTTC	CASSPQGARRETQYF	TRBJ2-5	TRBV7-2	TRBD1	-
TGTGCCAGCAGCGCAGGGGGCGCTTACAATGAGCAGTTCTTC	CASSAGGAYNEQFF	TRBJ2-1	TRBV6-5	TRBD1	-
TGTGCCAGCAGTCCCGGGAAACAGGGTAGGACACCCCTCCACTTT	CASSPGKQGRTPLHF	TRBJ1-6	TRBV6-5	-	-
TGTGCCAGCAGTTTTGCAGGGGGTGGCTACACCTTC	CASSFAGGGYTF	TRBJ1-2	TRBV12-3/TRBV12-4	TRBD1	few
TGCGCCAGCAGCTTGTACAGAGGACTAGCGGGAGTTAATACCGCGTACAATGAGCAGTTCTTC	CASSLYRGLAGVNTAYNEQFF	TRBJ2-1	TRBV5-1	TRBD2	-
TGTGCCAGCAGCTTAAGCCAGGCCCCTACTGCGCAGTTCTTC	CASSLSQAPTAQFF	TRBJ2-1	TRBV11-2	-	-
TGCAGCGTAGGGGGGGAGCGGGCATACACAGATACGCAGTATTTT	CSVGGERAYTDTQYF	TRBJ2-3	TRBV29-1	-	-
TGCAGTGCTAGTGCCAGTGTCGGGTACAATGAGCAGTTCTTC	CSASASVGYNEQFF	TRBJ2-1	TRBV20-1	-	-
TGTGCCAGCAGCTTGGCCAGACAGCAAGAGACCCAGTACTTC	CASSLARQQETQYF	TRBJ2-5	TRBV5-4	-	-
TGTGCCAGCAGCGTAGAGGAGACGACGAGCACTGAAGCTTTCTTT	CASSVEETTSTEAFF	TRBJ1-1	TRBV9	-	-